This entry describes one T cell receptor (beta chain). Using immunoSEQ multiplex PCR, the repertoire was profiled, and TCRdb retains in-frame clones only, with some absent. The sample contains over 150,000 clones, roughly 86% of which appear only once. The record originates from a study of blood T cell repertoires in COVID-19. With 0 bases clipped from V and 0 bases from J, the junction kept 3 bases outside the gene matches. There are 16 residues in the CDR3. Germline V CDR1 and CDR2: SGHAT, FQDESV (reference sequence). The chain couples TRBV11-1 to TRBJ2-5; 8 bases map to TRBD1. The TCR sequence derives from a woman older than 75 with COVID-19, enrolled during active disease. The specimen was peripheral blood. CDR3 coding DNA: TGTGCCAGCAGCTTAGCCCCGGACAGGGACCAAGAGACCCAGTACTTC. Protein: CASSLAPDRDQETQYF. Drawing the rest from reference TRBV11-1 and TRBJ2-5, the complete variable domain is EAEVAQSPRYKITEKSQAVAFWCDPISGHATLYWYRQILGQGPELLVQFQDESVVDDSQLPKDRFSAERLKGVDSTLKIQPAELGDSAMYLCASSLAPDRDQETQYFGPGTRLLVL.